Listed below are T cell receptor beta chains from one sample, sequenced in a study of post-analysis software for immune sequencing data. TCRdb reanalysed the PCR reads using MiXCR and keeps one entry per CDR3 protein. The data show about 770,000 distinct CDR3 sequences, approximately 44% seen once. Sequences were obtained from blood. Receptors originate from a girl aged 5-17 years with multiple sclerosis. Both conserved end residues are part of each CDR3. Clone size is given for some rows only: seen once, a few or many times, or a class if the clone is expanded.

V | size | CDR3
TRBV6-5 | . | CASSFRIAGTPGGDTQYF
TRBV27 | . | CASTLQGEGRDTQYF
TRBV3-1 | . | CASSYQNTGELFF
TRBV29-1 | few | CSVSGAPGEAQYF
TRBV28 | few | CASSSTTPGLKNIQYF
TRBV5-6 | . | CASILRGNYGYTF
TRBV7-2 | . | CASSLVQGSSPLHF
TRBV5-1 | . | CASSFSTGRTYEQYF
TRBV27 | . | CASSSPLREQYF
TRBV5-6 | few | CASSFNRVPNTGELFF
TRBV7-6 | . | CASSLRQGENYEQYF
TRBV2 | . | CASPGTSGANVLTF
TRBV15 | . | CATSRAGNTIYF
TRBV20-1 | . | CSARDNLAGGSKTQYF
TRBV12-3/TRBV12-4 | few | CASRGQGGRGEAFF
TRBV6-6 | few | CASSYKRQGVYEQYF
TRBV4-3 | . | CASSQDALAGSTDTQYF
TRBV24-1 | few | CATSDFDYGYTF
TRBV4-1 | . | CASSQDYGGVTYNEQFF
TRBV10-2 | . | CASSDSAPVPYEQYF
TRBV25-1 | few | CASSDLGQGVTDTQYF
TRBV29-1 | . | CSVQGLSGANVLTF
TRBV5-1 | . | CASSLVAGAGETQFF
TRBV5-6 | . | CASSFTGLEETQYF
TRBV3-1 | once | CASSQAETGGYGNTQYF
TRBV29-1 | few | CSAGSADTQYF
TRBV9 | few | CASSVRLAGGRNEQFF
TRBV20-1 | few | CSAIGVVDGYTF
TRBV27 | . | CASSLTSGGLNTDTQYF
TRBV12-3/TRBV12-4 | . | CAGSSGGGASYNEQFF
TRBV20-1 | . | CSASSWRGRTDTQYF
TRBV5-6 | . | CASSRGQDNNYGYTF
TRBV20-1 | . | CSAPFRREYEQFF